This passage covers 27 T cell receptor beta chains from one sample sequenced in a study of immune evolution from preneoplasia to lung adenocarcinoma. TCRdb's table, derived via immunoSEQ multiplex PCR, lists solely in-frame clones and lacks some. The sample shows about 16,000 clones, around 88% of them seen only once. The sample was FFPE invasive lung adenocarcinoma tissue. The receptors stem from a person between 65 and 79 years old with invasive lung adenocarcinoma.

About this clone itself: Other DNA sequences in this sample translate to the same CDR3. The gene calls are TRBV27 and TRBJ2-5; D could derive from TRBD1 or TRBD2 (5 bases each). Deletions cut 2 bases from V and 2 bases from J, with 15 bases between. Germline CDR1 MNHEY, CDR2 SMNVEV (reference sequence). This CDR3 comprises 16 residues. CDR3 nucleotide sequence: TGTGCCAGCAGTTTAGGGGGAGACATCGGACAAGAGACCCAGTACTTC. It yields the protein CASSLGGDIGQETQYF.

The chain has TRBV10-3 and TRBJ1-5, with a possible D match to TRBD1 (5 bases). Between the trimmed V and J ends, which lost 2 bases and 7 bases, there was a span of 18 bases. The CDR3 length is 16 residues. Germline V gene data show CDR1 as ENHRY and CDR2 as SYGVKD. This CDR3 reads CAISEAAGGLGQPQHF. CDR3 DNA sequence: TGTGCCATCAGTGAGGCGGCTGGGGGTCTAGGGCAGCCCCAGCATTTT.

V usage is TRBV7-3 and J usage is TRBJ2-3; D is uncertain. The germline gives CDR1 SGHTA, CDR2 FQGTGA. With 5 bases removed from V and 2 bases from J, the gap between germline ends came to 17 bases. The CDR3 has 16 residues. CDR3 protein: CASSPGLQGFTDTQYF. The CDR3 coding sequence is TGTGCCAGCAGCCCCGGATTGCAAGGGTTCACAGATACGCAGTATTTT.

The table lists this clone with a count of one. The V and J genes are TRBV11-2 and TRBJ1-1; D ambiguous. Trimming stripped 4 bases from V and 6 bases from J, with 15 bases between. Germline CDR1 is SGHAT and CDR2 is FQNNGV. The CDR3 has 14 amino acids. The CDR3 coding sequence is TGTGCCAGCAGCTGGGGAGCGGGAATGTCTGAAGCTTTCTTT. As protein: CASSWGAGMSEAFF.

This clone was seen a handful of times. The V call is TRBV9, the J call TRBJ1-3, with D possibly being TRBD1 (5 bases). Trimming removed 4 bases from V and 9 bases from J, with 14 bases in between. Germline V lookup: CDR1 SGDLS, CDR2 YYNGEE. The CDR3 length is 13 residues. Here the CDR3 DNA reads TGTGCCAGCAGCCCCGGGACCGGGGTCACCATATATTTT. This translates into CASSPGTGVTIYF.

CDR3 coding DNA: TGTGCCAGCAGTTTTGGACAGGGGAGGTACGAGCAGTACTTC. This gives the protein CASSFGQGRYEQYF. J is TRBJ2-7 and V is TRBV28; 9 nucleotides line up with TRBD1. Germline lookup yields CDR1 MDHEN and CDR2 SYDVKM. Trimming at V came to 3 bases and at J to 4 bases, leaving 4 bases not matched to a gene. The CDR3 has 14 residues.

This chain connects TRBV4-1 to TRBJ2-1; perhaps TRBD2 as D (7 bases). This CDR3 is built from 14 residues. V was shortened by 4 bases and J by 7 bases, with 14 bases between the two germline ends. CDR1 and CDR2 (germline): MGHRA, YSYEKL. For the CDR3, the DNA is TGCGCCAGCAGCCTCGGGGGGCCGGTGAATGAGCAGTTCTTC. This codes for CASSLGGPVNEQFF.

This clone was seen only once. V usage is TRBV6-1 and J usage is TRBJ1-2; unclear D gene. This CDR3 region has 13 residues. V was shortened by 0 bases and J by 8 bases, with 10 bases between the two germline ends. Looked up from germline, CDR1 is MNHNS and CDR2 is SASEGT. The chain's CDR3 is CASSEAVKWGYTF. The CDR3 coding sequence is TGTGCCAGCAGTGAAGCGGTTAAATGGGGCTACACCTTC.

The chain is built from TRBV6-6 and TRBJ2-3; 8 bases line up with TRBD1. The CDR3 is 14 amino acids. Germline V gives CDR1 MNHNY, CDR2 SVGAGI (reference sequence). V shed 3 bases, J shed 5 bases, and the junction held 4 bases outside the gene matches. The CDR3 loop is CASSYTGGRDTQYF. In nucleotides, the CDR3 is TGTGCCAGCAGTTATACAGGGGGTCGAGATACGCAGTATTTT.

This sequence joins TRBV7-8 and TRBJ2-7, with D perhaps matching TRBD1 (6 bases). The germline V gene encodes CDR1 SGHVS and CDR2 FQNEAQ. The length of the CDR3 is 13 residues. V was clipped by 4 bases and J by 5 bases, with 12 bases between them. The chain's CDR3 is CASSYRVAHEQYF. In DNA, the CDR3 is TGTGCCAGCAGCTACAGGGTTGCCCACGAGCAGTACTTC.

The chain carries TRBV11-2 and TRBJ1-3; D uncertain. Trimming removed 6 bases at V and 2 bases at J, with 8 bases between. This CDR3 contains 13 residues. The V gene's germline CDR1 is SGHAT and CDR2 FQNNGV. CDR3: CASSPSTGNTIYF. The DNA of the CDR3 is TGTGCCAGCAGTCCATCTACTGGAAACACCATATATTTT.

The genes are TRBV28 and TRBJ1-4; 8 positions match TRBD1. The V gene end was trimmed by 6 bases and the J gene end by 11 bases; junction bases not matched to a gene: 20. CDR3 length: 17 residues. CDR1 is MDHEN and CDR2 is SYDVKM in the germline V gene. DNA of the CDR3: TGTGCCAGCAGACTTACAGGGGGGGTTGATACCCTCGGGAAACTGTTTTTT. This translates into CASRLTGGVDTLGKLFF.

The chain couples TRBV5-1 to TRBJ1-1; 8 bases are a match to TRBD1. Losses at the gene ends were 5 bases for V and 1 base for J; bases not matched to a gene: 4. Germline lookup yields CDR1 SGHRS and CDR2 YFSETQ. There are 14 residues in the CDR3. CDR3 sequence: CASRDGTGNTEAFF. CDR3 coding DNA: TGCGCCAGCAGAGACGGGACAGGGAACACTGAAGCTTTCTTT. Combining the CDR3 with reference TRBV5-1 and TRBJ1-1 gives the whole variable domain KAGVTQTPRYLIKTRGQQVTLSCSPISGHRSVSWYQQTPGQGLQFLFEYFSETQRNKGNFPGRFSGRQFSNSRSEMNVSTLELGDSALYLCASRDGTGNTEAFFGQGTRLTVV.

The sample holds one count of this clone. V and J are TRBV5-4 and TRBJ2-4, with 9 bases fitting TRBD1. This CDR3 is built from 14 residues. Germline CDR1 reads SGHNT; CDR2 reads YYREEE (reference sequence). V was clipped by 3 bases and J by 8 bases; unmatched bases: 6. DNA of the CDR3: TGTGCCAGCAGCTACCGGGACAGGGAGGACATTCAGTACTTC. Its protein is CASSYRDREDIQYF.

V usage is TRBV9 and J usage is TRBJ2-3, with a weak D call TRBD2 (6 bases). The CDR3 is made up of 16 amino acids. Trimming left V 1 base short and J 0 bases short, with 12 bases between. Germline V gene lookup returns CDR1 SGDLS and CDR2 YYNGEE. CDR3 nucleotide sequence: TGTGCCAGCAGCGTAAATAGTCTAGCGAGCACAGATACGCAGTATTTT. Its protein product is CASSVNSLASTDTQYF.

This clone was picked up a small number of times. The rearrangement uses TRBV10-3 and TRBJ2-5; D remains unclear. CDR3 length: 13 residues. Germline CDR1 and CDR2: ENHRY and SYGVKD. V lost 6 bases, J lost 3 bases, and 11 bases lay in between. DNA for the CDR3: TGTGCCATCAGAGAGGTCGCAGAAGAGACCCAGTACTTC. Its protein is CAIREVAEETQYF.

The chain uses TRBV28 and TRBJ1-1; D not certain. There are 13 residues in the CDR3. With 5 bases removed from V and 1 base from J, the gap between germline ends came to 8 bases. CDR1 and CDR2 from the germline V gene are MDHEN and SYDVKM. CDR3 DNA: TGTGCCAGCAGTCCCTGGGAGAACACTGAAGCTTTCTTT. Translating it yields CASSPWENTEAFF.

V usage is TRBV15 and J usage is TRBJ1-5; D gene unclear. CDR1 is LNHNV, CDR2 YYDKDF, per germline (reference sequence). V gave up 4 bases and J gave up 4 bases, with 26 bases separating them. The CDR3 covers 19 residues. CDR3: CATSTRSGYSDVRNQPQHF. The DNA for the CDR3 is TGTGCCACCAGCACCCGGTCCGGCTATTCGGACGTACGGAATCAGCCCCAGCATTTT.

The chain links TRBV27 to TRBJ1-1; D is undetermined. V was pared by 0 bases and J by 0 bases, with 5 bases between. The CDR3 length is 14 residues. The V gene's germline CDR1 is MNHEY and CDR2 SMNVEV (reference sequence). CDR3 residues: CASSLSWLNTEAFF. CDR3 sequence (DNA): TGTGCCAGCAGTTTATCGTGGTTGAACACTGAAGCTTTCTTT.

This rearrangement joins TRBV28 to TRBJ2-7, with 11 nucleotides matching TRBD1. There are 15 residues in the CDR3. The germline gives CDR1 MDHEN, CDR2 SYDVKM. With V trimmed by 6 bases and J by 3 bases, 7 bases remained unmatched. CDR3 residues: CASRNPGQGGYEQYF. DNA of the CDR3: TGTGCCAGCAGGAATCCGGGACAGGGGGGCTACGAGCAGTACTTC.

This sequence joins TRBV29-1 and TRBJ2-5; D unresolved. This CDR3 contains 13 residues. Germline V gene sequence: CDR1 SQVTM, CDR2 ANQGSEA. The germline V and J ends were trimmed by 2 bases and 4 bases, with 11 bases remaining between them. This CDR3 is CSVEYGSGETQYF. The CDR3 region has the DNA TGCAGCGTTGAATATGGTTCGGGAGAGACCCAGTACTTC.

CDR3 DNA: TGTGCCAGCAGTCAGCTAACGTCGGGCACTGAAGCTTTCTTT. Its translation: CASSQLTSGTEAFF. The V gene is TRBV28, the J gene TRBJ1-1, with D unclear. The ends were cut back, 5 bases at V and 4 bases at J, with 14 bases in the middle. CDR1 and CDR2 from the germline V gene are MDHEN and SYDVKM. The CDR3 runs to 14 residues.

The CDR3 reads CATSRDLAGGPEDTQYF. CDR3 nucleotide sequence: TGTGCCACCAGCAGAGATCTAGCGGGAGGGCCGGAAGATACGCAGTATTTT. The rearrangement joins TRBV15 to TRBJ2-3, with TRBD2 matching over 12 bases. Trimming took 0 bases from V and 5 from J; bases not matched to a gene: 6. Germline CDR1 is LNHNV and CDR2 is YYDKDF (reference sequence). The length of the CDR3 is 17 residues.

The chain is built from TRBV6-6 and TRBJ1-5; 11 bases align to TRBD1. Germline V gene lookup returns CDR1 MNHNY and CDR2 SVGAGI (reference sequence). This CDR3 region has 14 residues. Unmatched junction bases numbered 2, after V lost 6 bases and J lost 4 bases. The CDR3 loop is CASSGQGANQPQHF. Here the CDR3 DNA reads TGTGCCAGCAGCGGACAGGGGGCAAATCAGCCCCAGCATTTT.

V usage is TRBV11-2 and J usage is TRBJ1-2; possibly TRBD1 for D (6 bases). V gave up 6 bases and J gave up 3 bases, with 11 bases separating them. Germline loops: CDR1 SGHAT, CDR2 FQNNGV. The CDR3 totals 13 residues. The CDR3 coding sequence is TGTGCCAGCAGTTTGGACAGCCACTATGGCTACACCTTC. This sequence encodes CASSLDSHYGYTF.

The chain combines TRBV9 with TRBJ2-7; D gene uncertain. Trimming removed 0 bases from V and 3 bases from J, with 10 bases in between. The CDR3 extends over 14 amino acids. The germline CDR1 and CDR2 sequences are SGDLS and YYNGEE. The CDR3 sequence is CASSVASGGYEQYF. The DNA of the CDR3 is TGTGCCAGCAGCGTAGCATCAGGCGGCTACGAGCAGTACTTC.

The chain uses TRBV29-1 and TRBJ1-1, with a tentative D call TRBD1 (5 bases). Germline CDR1 is SQVTM and CDR2 is ANQGSEA. This CDR3 has 11 residues. V shed 7 bases and J shed 9 bases, with 15 bases lying between them. CDR3 DNA: TGCAGCGGGAACCGGGGCCCACAAGCTTTCTTT. It translates to CSGNRGPQAFF.